These 5 T cell receptor beta chains came from one sample sequenced in a study of T cells in localized non-small cell lung cancer. Only in-frame clones appear in the TCRdb table, and some are missing; sequencing was by immunoSEQ multiplex PCR. The data contain over 15,000 clones, approximately 91% of them seen just once; the ten biggest clones take up around 2.9%. Sequences were derived from peripheral blood, sampled before any cancer treatment. The receptors come from a woman aged 40-70 years with stage I lung adenocarcinoma.

The rearrangement links TRBV28 to TRBJ2-3; maybe TRBD2 (5 bases). Trimming took off 4 bases at V and 4 bases at J, with 12 bases between the two ends. Per the germline V gene, CDR1 is MDHEN and CDR2 is SYDVKM. This CDR3 has 14 residues. For the CDR3, the DNA is TGTGCCAGCAGTTCCACCGGACTGCCAGATACGCAGTATTTT. This sequence encodes CASSSTGLPDTQYF. Full variable domain (missing parts from reference TRBV28 and TRBJ2-3): DVKVTQSSRYLVKRTGEKVFLECVQDMDHENMFWYRQDPGLGLRLIYFSYDVKMKEKGDIPEGYSVSREKKERFSLILESASTNQTSMYLCASSSTGLPDTQYFGPGTRLTVL.

The chain joins TRBV5-1 to TRBJ2-1; 15 bases match TRBD2. V lost 0 bases and J lost 6; bases outside the gene matches: 4. Per the germline V gene, CDR1 is SGHRS and CDR2 is YFSETQ. This CDR3 comprises 17 residues. The chain's CDR3 is CASSLGTSGRAFNEQFF. CDR3 nucleotide sequence: TGCGCCAGCAGCTTGGGGACTAGCGGGAGGGCCTTCAATGAGCAGTTCTTC.

The chain uses TRBV6-1 and TRBJ1-1; the D gene is possibly TRBD1 (6 bases). Trimming pared 2 bases from V and 0 bases from J, leaving 7 bases between. The CDR3 length is 14 residues. CDR1 and CDR2 from the germline V gene are MNHNS and SASEGT. CDR3 amino acids: CASSERGLNTEAFF. The CDR3 DNA follows: TGTGCCAGCAGTGAAAGGGGGTTGAACACTGAAGCTTTCTTT.

The chain couples TRBV18 to TRBJ2-5; TRBD2 matches 11 bases. The CDR3 length is 16 residues. Trimming at V came to 5 bases and at J to 3 bases, leaving 8 bases not matched to a gene. The V gene's germline CDR1 is KGHSH and CDR2 LQKENI. The CDR3 here is CASSSWTSGPKETQYF. Written as DNA, the CDR3 is TGTGCCAGCTCATCATGGACTAGCGGGCCCAAAGAGACCCAGTACTTC.

This chain links TRBV21-1 with TRBJ2-2; the table's D call of TRBD1 was not tested on the DNA. TRBV21-1 is a pseudogene locus. The CDR3 contains 19 residues. The CDR3: CASSAPGQPYNANTGELFF. CDR3 in DNA: TGTGCCAGCAGCGCCCCGGGACAGCCGTATAACGCGAACACCGGGGAGCTGTTTTTT.